The source of this TCR beta chain is a study of technical replicates of blood from a few donors. Libraries were prepared by immunoSEQ multiplex PCR; TCRdb keeps only in-frame clonotypes and omits some of them. The table includes 40,000 to 60,000 clones, around 84% detected once. Germline CDR1 reads SQVTM; CDR2 reads ANQGSEA. CDR3 length: 13 amino acids. V lost 6 bases, J lost 2 bases, and 13 bases lay in between. The gene calls are TRBV29-1 and TRBJ1-1; tentative D call: TRBD1 (5 bases). The sample consisted of PBMCs. This sequence was found in a human donor in good health. Some clones in this sample may be carry-over from other donors' samples. DNA for the CDR3: TGCAGCGTCGTAGACAGAATTAACACTGAAGCTTTCTTT. Translating gives CSVVDRINTEAFF. The whole variable domain, filled in from reference TRBV29-1 and TRBJ1-1, reads SAVISQKPSRDICQRGTSLTIQCQVDSQVTMMFWYRQQPGQSLTLIATANQGSEATYESGFVIDKFPISRPNLTFSTLTVSNMSPEDSSIYLCSVVDRINTEAFFGQGTRLTVV.